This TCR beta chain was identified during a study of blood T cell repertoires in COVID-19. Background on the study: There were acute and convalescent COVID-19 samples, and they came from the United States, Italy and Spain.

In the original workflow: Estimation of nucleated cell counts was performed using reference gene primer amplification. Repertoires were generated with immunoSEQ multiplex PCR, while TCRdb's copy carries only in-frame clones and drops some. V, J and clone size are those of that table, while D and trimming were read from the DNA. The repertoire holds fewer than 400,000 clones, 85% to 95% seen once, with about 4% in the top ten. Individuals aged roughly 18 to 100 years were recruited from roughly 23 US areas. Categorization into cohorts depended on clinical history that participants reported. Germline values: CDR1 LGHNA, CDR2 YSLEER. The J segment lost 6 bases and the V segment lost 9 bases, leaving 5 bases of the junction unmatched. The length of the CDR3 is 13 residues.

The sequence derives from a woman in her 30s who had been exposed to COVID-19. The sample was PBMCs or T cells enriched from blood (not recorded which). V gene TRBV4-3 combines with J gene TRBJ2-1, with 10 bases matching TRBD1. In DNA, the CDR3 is TGCGCCAGTGGACAGGGGGGGGGCAATGAGCAGTTCTTC. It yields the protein CASGQGGGNEQFF.